The sequence of this TCR beta chain was determined in a study of blood T cell repertoires in COVID-19. The wider study: Samples taken during acute and convalescent COVID-19 were collected in the United States, Italy and Spain. Nucleic acid was either cDNA or gDNA, and it came from T cells, B-cell-depleted T cells, or PBMCs.

Germline V gives CDR1 KGHSH, CDR2 LQKENI. V dropped 2 bases and J dropped 5 bases, with 13 bases sitting between them. The CDR3 has 15 amino acids. Original methodology: By means of reference gene primer amplification, nucleated cell counts were estimated. Clones were sequenced by immunoSEQ multiplex PCR, and TCRdb holds only the in-frame ones, with some missing. For V, J and clone size, that table is used; D and trimming come from the DNA. The sample holds 200,000 to 300,000 clones; 70% to 85% are singletons and the top ten take about 2.3%. The receptor's source is a man in his forties who had recovered from COVID-19. The sequencing sample was made of peripheral blood. The chain is built from TRBV18 and TRBJ2-1; possibly TRBD1 for D (6 bases). The CDR3 reads CASSPGRGAHNEQFF. The CDR3 DNA is TGTGCCAGCTCACCAGGCAGGGGAGCTCACAATGAGCAGTTCTTC.